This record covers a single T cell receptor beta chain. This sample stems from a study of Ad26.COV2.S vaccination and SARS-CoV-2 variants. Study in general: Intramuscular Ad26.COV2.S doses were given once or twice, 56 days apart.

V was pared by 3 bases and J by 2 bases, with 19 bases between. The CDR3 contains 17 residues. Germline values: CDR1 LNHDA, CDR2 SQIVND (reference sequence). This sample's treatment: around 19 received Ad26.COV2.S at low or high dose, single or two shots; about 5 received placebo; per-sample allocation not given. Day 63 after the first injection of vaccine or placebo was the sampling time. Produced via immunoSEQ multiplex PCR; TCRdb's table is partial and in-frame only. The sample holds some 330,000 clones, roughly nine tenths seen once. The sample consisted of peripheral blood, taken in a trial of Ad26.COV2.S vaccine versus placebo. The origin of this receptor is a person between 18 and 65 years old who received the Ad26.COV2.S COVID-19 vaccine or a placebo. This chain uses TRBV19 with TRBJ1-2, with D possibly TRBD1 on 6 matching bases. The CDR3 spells CASSITWGAGPNYGYTF. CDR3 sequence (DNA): TGTGCCAGTAGTATTACGTGGGGGGCAGGGCCGAACTATGGCTACACCTTC. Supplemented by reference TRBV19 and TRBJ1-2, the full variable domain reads DGGITQSPKYLFRKEGQNVTLSCEQNLNHDAMYWYRQDPGQGLRLIYYSQIVNDFQKGDIAEGYSVSREKKESFPLTVTSAQKNPTAFYLCASSITWGAGPNYGYTFGSGTRLTVV.